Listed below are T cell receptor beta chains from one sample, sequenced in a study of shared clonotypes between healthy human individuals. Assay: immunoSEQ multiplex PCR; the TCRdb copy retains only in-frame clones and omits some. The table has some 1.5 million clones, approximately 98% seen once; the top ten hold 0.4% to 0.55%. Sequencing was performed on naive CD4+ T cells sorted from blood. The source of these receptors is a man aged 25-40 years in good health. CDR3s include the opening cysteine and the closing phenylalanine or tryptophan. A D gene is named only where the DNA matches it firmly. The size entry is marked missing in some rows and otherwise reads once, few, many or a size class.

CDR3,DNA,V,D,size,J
CASSLGQGHEAFF,TGTGCCAGCAGCTTAGGGCAGGGTCATGAAGCTTTCTTT,TRBV11-2,.,.,TRBJ1-1
CASSRDILNTEAFF,TGTGCCAGCAGTCGGGACATCCTGAACACTGAAGCTTTCTTT,TRBV7-2,.,.,TRBJ1-1
CASSRQGFAEAFF,TGTGCCAGTAGTAGACAGGGATTCGCTGAAGCTTTCTTT,TRBV19,TRBD1,once,TRBJ1-1
CASSFQYQTDTQYF,TGTGCCAGCAGCTTTCAGTATCAGACAGATACGCAGTATTTT,TRBV7-8,.,.,TRBJ2-3
CASSQSLTYEQYF,TGTGCCAGCAGTCAGAGTCTGACCTACGAGCAGTACTTC,TRBV6-6,.,.,TRBJ2-7
CASSIRTSSYNEQFF,TGTGCCAGTAGTATCAGGACTAGCTCCTACAATGAGCAGTTCTTC,TRBV19,TRBD2,.,TRBJ2-1
CASTPRDSDRETF,TGTGCCAGCACTCCCCGGGACAGCGATCGGGAAACCTTC,TRBV6-6,TRBD1,.,TRBJ1-2
CASSPPWGQGAEGYTF,TGTGCCAGCAGCCCCCCCTGGGGACAGGGGGCCGAAGGCTACACCTTC,TRBV7-9,TRBD1,.,TRBJ1-2
CASSPQGTSTDTQYF,TGTGCCAGCTCACCGCAGGGAACTAGCACAGATACGCAGTATTTT,TRBV18,.,.,TRBJ2-3
CASRPNLGTGVFSGANVLTF,TGTGCCAGCAGACCGAACTTAGGGACAGGGGTATTCTCTGGGGCCAACGTCCTGACTTTC,TRBV28,TRBD1,.,TRBJ2-6
CASIRNPGLGDNEQFF,TGTGCCAGCATCAGGAACCCGGGACTTGGGGACAATGAGCAGTTCTTC,TRBV27,.,.,TRBJ2-1
CASIGQAGTGELFF,TGCGCCAGCATCGGACAGGCTGGCACCGGGGAGCTGTTTTTT,TRBV5-1,TRBD1,.,TRBJ2-2
CASDFSGTTPNYGYTF,TGTGCCAGCGACTTCTCCGGGACAACACCCAACTATGGCTACACCTTC,TRBV28,.,.,TRBJ1-2
CASSQDRLAGVETQYF,TGTGCCAGCAGCCAAGATCGGCTAGCGGGAGTCGAGACCCAGTACTTC,TRBV4-2,TRBD2,.,TRBJ2-5
CASSTGMMDFSYEQYF,TGTGCCAGCAGCACGGGGATGATGGATTTCTCCTACGAGCAGTACTTC,TRBV5-5,.,.,TRBJ2-7
CASSARQGPGETQYF,TGTGCCAGCAGCGCCAGACAGGGACCGGGGGAGACCCAGTACTTC,TRBV9,TRBD1,.,TRBJ2-5
CASSPRDSSTDTQYF,TGTGCCAGCTCACCACGGGACTCTAGCACAGATACGCAGTATTTT,TRBV18,.,.,TRBJ2-3
CASSPRTSGVYNEQFF,TGTGCCAGCTCACCACGAACTAGCGGGGTTTACAATGAGCAGTTCTTC,TRBV18,TRBD2,.,TRBJ2-1
CASSRGQGIVETQYF,TGTGCCAGCAGCCGGGGACAGGGTATAGTAGAGACCCAGTACTTC,TRBV7-6,TRBD1,once,TRBJ2-5
CASSLDRADGYTF,TGTGCCAGCAGCTTAGACAGGGCTGATGGCTACACCTTC,TRBV7-2,.,.,TRBJ1-2
CASSPPTGTSGRTNTQYF,TGTGCCAGCAGCCCTCCTACCGGGACTAGCGGGAGAACAAATACGCAGTATTTT,TRBV14,TRBD2,.,TRBJ2-3
CASSLGPETQYF,TGTGCCAGCAGCCTGGGCCCAGAGACCCAGTACTTC,TRBV7-2,.,.,TRBJ2-5
CASSSVDNNYGYTF,TGTGCCAGCAGTTCGGTGGACAACAACTATGGCTACACCTTC,TRBV27,.,.,TRBJ1-2
CASSPGGGGQWAGELFF,TGTGCCAGCAGCCCTGGTGGAGGGGGCCAATGGGCCGGGGAGCTGTTTTTT,TRBV7-9,.,.,TRBJ2-2
CASRKGLAAYEQYF,TGTGCCAGCAGAAAGGGACTAGCTGCCTACGAGCAGTACTTC,TRBV5-4,TRBD2,.,TRBJ2-7
CASSPWGSGETQYF,TGTGCCAGCAGCCCCTGGGGCTCTGGAGAGACCCAGTACTTC,TRBV9,.,.,TRBJ2-5
CASSGRSGTQPQHF,TGTGCCAGCAGTGGGCGGTCCGGGACTCAGCCCCAGCATTTT,TRBV2,.,.,TRBJ1-5
CASRKGVLAEPKQTQYF,TGTGCCAGCAGAAAGGGGGTATTAGCGGAACCAAAGCAGACCCAGTACTTC,TRBV2,.,.,TRBJ2-5